This T cell receptor (beta chain) comes out of a study of human T cells and chemical hapten exposure (dated by TCRdb to the early 2020s). A note on the overall study: For sensitization, 2% DPC in acetone was applied to a roughly 2 cm by roughly 2 cm area of upper inner arm skin. Throughout the roughly 25-week study period, patients were also given weekly therapeutic DPC doses on the scalp. Patch testing was performed on the upper back with Finn chambers containing 0.01% DPC, and the patch tests were scored after 6 days according to International Contact Dermatitis Research Group standards. The patient cohort, mostly female, included alopecia areata with under or over 50% scalp involvement, alopecia totalis and alopecia universalis. Libraries were combined into a pool for sequencing, and differences in TCR yield between samples came mainly from small differences in library volumes within the pool. This study followed changes in the peripheral blood TCR repertoire in vivo during primary and secondary sensitization of alopecia patients to the hapten diphenylcyclopropenone (DPC). Patient blood was sampled pre-sensitization (week 0) and at 2, 6 and about 24 weeks after DPC sensitization. Blood for TCR sequencing was provided by twenty-nine alopecia patients at one to four time points (pre-sensitization, 2, 6 and 24 weeks). Study-wide conclusions, independent of this receptor: Significantly more large CDR3 similarity clusters were formed by expanded TCRs than by pre-sensitization or healthy control sets, consistent with antigen-driven responses. Repeated subsampling changed both the strength of the expansion versus patch-test correlation and the threshold at which the correlation became significant. All patients had alopecia, a presumed autoimmune disease, so their immune response might differ from that of healthy individuals. DPC sensitization did not change the number of TCRs with a frequency above 1 in 1000, and there was no evidence of changes in global repertoire structure. A positive correlation was found between the number of PT1 expanded TCRs and patch test score, with significance reached at thresholds 8, 16 and 32 but not 4.

The time point label here, explained by the study, means: pre-sensitization, week 0. This sample's treatment or condition label indicates: therapeutic diphenylcyclopropenone sensitization with weekly scalp DPC. At each patch-test visit, blood was drawn before the patch test was applied. Patients were considered eligible if aged 18 to 70, diagnosed with alopecia and deemed suitable for DPC therapy, and patients were excluded if pregnant. Total RNA was extracted from unfractionated whole blood that had been collected in Tempus Blood RNA tubes. To prepare the library, RACE was applied. TCRdb names NextSeq 500 as the instrument used. Library preparation attached unique molecular identifiers to individual cDNA molecules for quantitative, reproducible TCR counting. From each blood RNA sample, both TCR alpha and TCR beta chains were sequenced. Under the source paper's analysis protocol: A median of roughly 98,000 TCRs per sample was observed, with a range of 23,224 to 690,600. V, J and CDR3 annotation of the TCR reads was performed with the Decombinator software suite. To make PS versus PT1 abundance plots, every sample was subsampled to the same number of TCRs (28,000). Expanded TCRs were defined as absent before sensitization and observed at least eight times at the 2-week time point. TCRdb reanalyzed the raw reads on its own, using fastp at Q25 for trimming and MiXCR for clone calling, and kept in-frame beta chains. Rows matching on CDR3 protein sequence are summarized as one entry with the most common DNA and genes. The authors' filters were not applied to this entry. In all, the sample holds some 39,000 distinct CDR3 sequences, and roughly 7.2% of those were seen once. The ten largest clones take up 1% to 1.5% of the sample.

Counted from cysteine to phenylalanine, this CDR3 has 13 amino acids. CDR3 DNA is the only sequence kept; it has 39 bases, read in frame from the first base. Germline trimming amounts to 8 bases on V and 8 bases on J, with 12 as the count of junction bases outside the gene matches. The germline V gene sets CDR1 to SQVTM and CDR2 to ANQGSEA. This clonotype came up many times. Its antigen has not been determined. No base qualities exist here, and no much larger clone lies one base off it. Recombination joined TRBV29-1 with TRBJ2-1; 7 middle bases align to TRBD2. This TCR was sampled from a woman aged 45-65 years with alopecia areata. Some clones in this sample may be carry-over from other donors' samples. Specimen: whole blood, collected in connection with sensitization to the hapten diphenylcyclopropenone (DPC). The CDR3 protein sequence reads: CSSASGVGDEQFF. The sequence in DNA is TGCAGCTCCGCCAGCGGGGTGGGCGATGAGCAGTTCTTC.